Listed below are T cell receptor beta chains from one sample, sequenced in a study of T cells in Graves' hyperthyroidism and ophthalmopathy. TCRdb reprocessed the multiplex PCR reads with MiXCR, giving one entry per CDR3 protein. Here the sample spans approximately 300,000 distinct CDR3 sequences, about 15% being singletons. Sequenced input: blood. The receptors here all came from a man aged 25 to 40 with Graves' hyperthyroidism. Each CDR3 is given without its conserved first and last residue. The order of the fields is J gene, V gene, clone size, CDR3 protein. Clone sizes are given selectively: once, few, many, or a class where the clone is expanded.

>TRBJ1-1|TRBV28|many
ASSLRAGWVFAEAF
>TRBJ2-2|TRBV12-3/TRBV12-4|few
ASRSLQGADTGELF
>TRBJ2-1|TRBV24-1|few
ATSDNAGGDNEQF
>TRBJ2-1|TRBV11-2|few
ASSPYLALQF
>TRBJ2-5|TRBV20-1|NA
SVDRYQETQY
>TRBJ2-3|TRBV20-1|few
SAGPGTDTQY
>TRBJ2-6|TRBV28|many
ASSLAGANVLT
>TRBJ2-7|TRBV12-3/TRBV12-4|many
ASSSQGLAGEYEQY
>TRBJ2-7|TRBV6-1|many
ASSYSGSIDEQY
>TRBJ2-5|TRBV20-1|many
SANSGSYETQY
>TRBJ2-3|TRBV7-9|many
ASSSPRLAGGSRISTDTQY
>TRBJ2-7|TRBV7-9|NA
ASSLRDGPYEQY
>TRBJ1-1|TRBV5-1|few
ASSLLNGQGEAF
>TRBJ1-1|TRBV6-1|many
ASSWENTEAF
>TRBJ2-2|TRBV7-2|once
ASSPRTSGRSPNTGELF
>TRBJ2-7|TRBV11-2|few
ASSPIRGLRSYEQY
>TRBJ2-7|TRBV5-5|few
ASAIGQGSYEQY